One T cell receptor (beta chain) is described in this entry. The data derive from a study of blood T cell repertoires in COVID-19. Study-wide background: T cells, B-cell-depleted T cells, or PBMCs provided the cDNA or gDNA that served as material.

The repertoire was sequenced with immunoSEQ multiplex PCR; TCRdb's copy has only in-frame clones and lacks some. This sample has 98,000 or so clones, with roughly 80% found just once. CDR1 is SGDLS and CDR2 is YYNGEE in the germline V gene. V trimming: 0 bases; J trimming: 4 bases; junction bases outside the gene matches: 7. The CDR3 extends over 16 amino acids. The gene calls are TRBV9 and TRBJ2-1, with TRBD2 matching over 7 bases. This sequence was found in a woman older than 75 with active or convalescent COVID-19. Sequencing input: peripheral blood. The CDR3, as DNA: TGTGCCAGCAGCGTAGGGGCTAGCGGATCTTACAATGAGCAGTTCTTC. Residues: CASSVGASGSYNEQFF.